This entry lists 6 T cell receptor beta chains sequenced from one sample in a study of metastatic and nonmetastatic thyroid tumors. All patients were treatment-naive before thyroid surgery. TCRdb recomputed clones from the PCR reads via MiXCR. Of about 13,000 clones listed, 30% to 35% are singletons. Sequenced: tumor tissue. The receptors derive from a male donor with papillary thyroid cancer or a benign thyroid nodule (not recorded which). Some clones in this sample may be carry-over from other donors' samples.

The chain links TRBV18 to TRBJ2-3; D might be TRBD2 (6 bases). CDR1 and CDR2 (germline): KGHSH, LQKENI. Trimming pared 8 bases from V and 3 bases from J, leaving 15 bases between. This CDR3 contains 14 residues. The CDR3 DNA sequence: TGTGCCAGCCCCCCTATGGGGAGGACAGATACGCAGTATTTT. Translation: CASPPMGRTDTQYF.

The sample holds a few counts of this clone. The rearrangement joins TRBV7-9 to TRBJ2-2; D is unclear. This CDR3 contains 11 residues. The germline V gene encodes CDR1 SEHNR and CDR2 FQNEAQ (reference sequence). The V and J ends lost 4 bases and 3 bases respectively, with 0 bases between them. The CDR3 here is CASSYTGELFF. The CDR3 DNA sequence: TGTGCCAGCAGCTACACCGGGGAGCTGTTTTTT.

This clone was counted a few times. The rearrangement links TRBV19 to TRBJ1-5, with D possibly matching TRBD1 (5 bases). Germline values: CDR1 LNHDA, CDR2 SQIVND (reference sequence). The V end lost 10 bases, the J end lost 4 bases, and 20 bases lay between the germline ends. This CDR3 contains 15 residues. The CDR3 is CATRGQLGGNQPQHF. CDR3 DNA: TGTGCCACCCGAGGGCAGCTTGGGGGAAATCAGCCCCAGCATTTT.

By proportion, this clone is medium-sized. V is TRBV12-3 or TRBV12-4 and J is TRBJ2-3; 8 nucleotides align to TRBD1. Trimming cost V 4 bases and J 2 bases; bases outside gene matches: 14. CDR3 length: 18 residues. This CDR3 is CASSYPGTGVKFTDTQYF. In DNA, the CDR3 is TGTGCCAGCAGTTATCCCGGGACAGGAGTAAAGTTCACAGATACGCAGTATTTT.

This clone showed up just a few times. This chain links TRBV6-1 with TRBJ1-1, with TRBD1 matching over 7 bases. The V gene's germline CDR1 is MNHNS and CDR2 SASEGT. After removal of 6 bases from V and 7 bases from J, the junction contained 8 bases not matched to a gene. This CDR3 region has 13 residues. The CDR3 DNA follows: TGTGCCAGCAGACAACAGGGGTGGGTTGAAGCTTTCTTT. Its translation is CASRQQGWVEAFF.

In its sample, this clone was seen many times. This chain links TRBV7-9 with TRBJ1-2; D possibly corresponds to TRBD1 (5 bases). The germline CDR1 and CDR2 sequences are SEHNR and FQNEAQ (reference sequence). With 3 bases removed from V and 5 bases from J, the gap between germline ends came to 7 bases. There are 12 residues in the CDR3. The CDR3 loop reads CASSFSGYGYTF. The CDR3 nucleotides are TGTGCCAGCAGCTTTTCAGGGTATGGCTACACCTTC.